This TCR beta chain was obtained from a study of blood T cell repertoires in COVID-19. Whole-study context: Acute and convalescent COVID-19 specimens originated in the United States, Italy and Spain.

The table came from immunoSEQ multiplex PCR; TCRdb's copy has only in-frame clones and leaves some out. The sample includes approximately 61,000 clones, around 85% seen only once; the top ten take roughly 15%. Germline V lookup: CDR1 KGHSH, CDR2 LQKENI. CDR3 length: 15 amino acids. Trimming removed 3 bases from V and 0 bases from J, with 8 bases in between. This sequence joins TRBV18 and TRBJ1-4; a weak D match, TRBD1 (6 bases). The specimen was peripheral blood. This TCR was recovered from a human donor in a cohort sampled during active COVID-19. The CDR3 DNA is TGTGCCAGCTCACCGGACAGAGCAACTAATGAAAAACTGTTTTTT. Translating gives CASSPDRATNEKLFF. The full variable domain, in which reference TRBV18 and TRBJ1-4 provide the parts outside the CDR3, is NAGVMQNPRHLVRRRGQEARLRCSPMKGHSHVYWYRQLPEEGLKFMVYLQKENIIDESGMPKERFSAEFPKEGPSILRIQQVVRGDSAAYFCASSPDRATNEKLFFGSGTQLSVL.